The subject of this entry is one TCR beta chain. Its antigen is not identified. MiXCR, run by TCRdb on the reads, gives a single entry per CDR3 protein. The table shows under 300,000 distinct CDR3 sequences, with 20% to 25% occurring only once. V lost 2 bases, J lost 1 base, and 11 bases lay in between. Germline CDR1 is SEHNR and CDR2 is FQNEAQ (reference sequence). The CDR3 extends over 15 amino acids. These data come from a study of T cell repertoires in cytomegalovirus infection. In the study overall: HLA-C-restricted CMV epitopes, recently identified, and well-studied HLA-B-restricted ones were used by the study. Matching HLA type and CMV infection were both indicated by public TCR beta signatures.

Sample: cultured PBMCs, taken from culture after CMV antigen stimulation. This chain links TRBV7-9 with TRBJ1-1; D is unclear. The source of this sequence is a human donor in good health (CMV status not recorded). Some clones in this sample may be carry-over from other donors' samples. CDR3 region: CASSLLEGGNTEAFF. CDR3 bases: TGTGCCAGCAGCTTATTGGAGGGTGGGAACACTGAAGCTTTCTTT.